This TCR beta chain was recorded in a study of PD-L1 blockade in urothelial cancer. Study-level information: Patients took up atezolizumab in the mid-2010s at 1,200 mg intravenously every 3 weeks. Blood was subjected to analysis at 3 weeks (second dose) and 6 weeks following treatment start.

Documented time point: pretreatment peripheral blood. This clone was counted a single time. Using immunoSEQ multiplex PCR, the repertoire was profiled, and TCRdb retains in-frame clones only, with some absent. This sample has over 45,000 clones, with about 86% found just once. Per germline, CDR1 SGHTS and CDR2 YDEGEE. V lost 2 bases, J lost 3 bases, and 9 bases stayed unmatched. The CDR3 covers 17 residues. The input for sequencing was PBMCs, taken around atezolizumab (anti-PD-L1) treatment. The chain is built from TRBV5-8 and TRBJ2-7, with TRBD2 matching over 12 bases. The clonotype was recovered from a man aged 55-75 years with urothelial cancer. The CDR3 loop is CASSFLASGGARYEQYF. The DNA of the CDR3 is TGTGCCAGCAGCTTTCTCGCTAGCGGGGGGGCCCGCTACGAGCAGTACTTC.